This T cell receptor beta chain was documented in a study of early T cells in non-severe SARS-CoV-2 infection. Attachment of unique molecular identifiers was made to individual cDNA molecules. TCRdb ran MiXCR on the 5' RACE reads and lists one entry per CDR3 protein. Altogether roughly 70,000 distinct CDR3 sequences are present, about 19% being singletons, with the ten largest covering approximately 15%. This CDR3 has 16 amino acids. CDR1 and CDR2 (germline): KGHSH, LQKENI. The V gene lost 6 bases and the J gene lost 0 bases, with 15 bases spanning the gap. The chain has TRBV18 and TRBJ1-5; D uncertain. This receptor was taken from an adult who was a healthcare worker with PCR-confirmed SARS-CoV-2 infection or an uninfected control (not recorded which). The sample consisted of whole blood, taken at baseline. In nucleotides, the CDR3 is TGTGCCAGCTCCCCAGTGGAAGGAATTAGCAATCAGCCCCAGCATTTT. Encoded protein: CASSPVEGISNQPQHF.